This TCR beta chain was captured by sequencing in a study of T cell repertoires in cytomegalovirus infection. Looking at the study overall: An indication of both CMV infection and matching HLA type came from public TCR beta signatures.

To note about this clonotype: What it recognizes is unknown.

The CDR3 totals 17 residues. The germline V gene encodes CDR1 SNHLY and CDR2 FYNNEI. The ends lost 4 bases at V and 2 bases at J; junction bases unmatched: 11. One entry per CDR3 protein results from TCRdb running MiXCR on the reads. Altogether fewer than 650,000 distinct CDR3 sequences are present, roughly 43% being singletons, with the ten largest covering about 48%. The study's findings and limits: Using cumulative public TCR beta family frequency, the authors identified those who carried CMV together with the relevant HLA. HLA-C-restricted CMV-specific TCR beta clonotypes were dominant in the ex vivo response.

The rearrangement links TRBV2 to TRBJ2-3; 8 bases match TRBD2. Source: cultured PBMCs, taken from culture after CMV antigen stimulation. This clonotype was obtained from a human donor in good health (CMV status not recorded). Some clones in this sample may be carry-over from other donors' samples. CDR3 sequence reads: CASSATGSGGYTDTQYF. CDR3 DNA sequence: TGTGCCAGCAGTGCGACCGGAAGCGGGGGATACACAGATACGCAGTATTTT.